These 27 T cell receptor beta chains originate from one sample sequenced in a study of identical twins. TCRdb reprocessed the 5' RACE reads via MiXCR and lists one record per CDR3 protein. There are about 920,000 distinct CDR3 sequences in the sample; roughly 12% occur only once, and about 1.5% lies in the top ten. The sample was also reused in another study, on yellow fever vaccine responses in identical twins.

The sequencing sample was made of PBMCs. Receptor source: a woman aged 18-29 years in good health.

This clonotype was detected ten times or more. V usage is TRBV12-3 or TRBV12-4 and J usage is TRBJ2-5; the match to TRBD1 covers 10 bases. CDR3 length equals 16 residues. Trimming took 6 bases from V and 1 from J; bases not matched to a gene: 8. The CDR3 DNA reads as TGTGCCAGCAGGCGACAGGGGGCTGGAATCCAAGAGACCCAGTACTTC. Amino acids: CASRRQGAGIQETQYF.

V usage is TRBV4-1 and J usage is TRBJ1-1; D not resolved. The germline gives CDR1 MGHRA, CDR2 YSYEKL. V lost 1 base and J 11 bases, leaving 17 bases between the germline ends. CDR3 length: 14 residues. CDR3 loop: CASSQAPRDSSAFF. The CDR3 DNA follows: TGCGCCAGCAGCCAAGCACCCCGGGATAGTTCCGCTTTCTTT.

By sample fraction, this clonotype is medium-sized. The gene calls are TRBV29-1 and TRBJ2-5, with 7 bases identical to TRBD2. The CDR3 totals 12 residues. J gave up 5 bases and V 0 bases, and 0 bases lay outside the gene matches. Per germline, CDR1 SQVTM and CDR2 ANQGSEA. CDR3 sequence reads: CSVEELAETQYF. CDR3 nucleotide sequence: TGCAGCGTTGAAGAACTAGCGGAGACCCAGTACTTC.

V is TRBV29-1 and J is TRBJ2-6; no reliable D call. V lost 1 base and J 4 bases, leaving 5 bases between the germline ends. This CDR3 has 13 amino acids. Germline V gene lookup returns CDR1 SQVTM and CDR2 ANQGSEA. Written as DNA, the CDR3 is TGCAGCGTTGAAGGGTACGGGGCCAACGTCCTGACTTTC. Translated, it gives CSVEGYGANVLTF.

The chain carries TRBV2 and TRBJ1-6, with D unclear. The CDR3 runs to 14 residues. CDR1 SNHLY and CDR2 FYNNEI come from the germline V gene. Trimming took off 1 base at V and 7 bases at J, with 8 bases between the two ends. CDR3 region: CASSEGDSNSPLHF. The CDR3 DNA reads TGTGCCAGCAGTGAAGGGGATTCGAATTCACCCCTCCACTTT.

This clonotype turned up a few times. This chain joins TRBV2 and TRBJ2-3; no clear D. The CDR3 loop spans 14 amino acids. The germline V gene encodes CDR1 SNHLY and CDR2 FYNNEI. Trimming left V 6 bases short and J 2 bases short, with 12 bases between. CDR3 bases: TGTGCCAGCAGACTACTCGGACCCACAGATACGCAGTATTTT. Amino acids: CASRLLGPTDTQYF.

The chain uses TRBV20-1 and TRBJ2-2; 8 nucleotides match TRBD1. Trimming cost V 5 bases and J 4 bases; bases outside gene matches: 6. Germline CDR1 is DFQATT and CDR2 is SNEGSKA (reference sequence). The CDR3 runs 14 residues. DNA of the CDR3: TGCAGTGCTGGCCAGGGGGCGCCCACCGGGGAGCTGTTTTTT. Translating it yields CSAGQGAPTGELFF.

The chain links TRBV15 to TRBJ2-3, with TRBD2 matching 11 bases. From germline, CDR1 is LNHNV and CDR2 YYDKDF (reference sequence). CDR3 length equals 16 residues. V lost 4 bases, J lost 0 bases, and 3 bases stayed unmatched. The DNA for the CDR3 is TGTGCCACCAGCAAAGGACTAGCGGGTAGCACAGATACGCAGTATTTT. It is translated as CATSKGLAGSTDTQYF.

This clonotype showed up many times. The chain joins TRBV11-2 to TRBJ2-1; no reliable D call. The CDR3 is 13 residues long. In germline, CDR1 is SGHAT, CDR2 FQNNGV. The germline V and J ends were trimmed by 6 bases and 9 bases, with 15 bases remaining between them. CDR3 DNA: TGTGCCAGCAGTTCAATACAGTCGCGTGAGCAGTTCTTC. Translated, it gives CASSSIQSREQFF.

The chain carries TRBV6-4 and TRBJ2-2; D tentatively fits TRBD1 or TRBD2 (5 bases each). Between the trimmed V and J ends, which lost 6 bases and 6 bases, there was a span of 17 bases. Germline CDR1 and CDR2: MRHNA and SNTAGT. This CDR3 is 15 amino acids long. The CDR3 DNA is TGTGCCAGCAGCCAGACTATCGGGGCGGCCGGGGAGCTGTTTTTT. Protein: CASSQTIGAAGELFF.

This clonotype was seen once. DNA of the CDR3: TGTGCCACCAGTGGGGGGACCCACAATGAGCAGTTCTTC. Amino acids: CATSGGTHNEQFF. V and J are TRBV24-1 and TRBJ2-1, with D tentatively TRBD1 or TRBD2 (5 bases each). CDR3 length: 13 amino acids. In germline, CDR1 is KGHDR, CDR2 SFDVKD. Trimming stripped 5 bases from V and 5 bases from J, with 9 bases between.

The gene calls are TRBV6-1 and TRBJ2-7; D is unclear. The V end was cut by 7 bases, the J end by 0 bases, with 13 bases between. The CDR3 runs to 14 residues. In germline, CDR1 is MNHNS, CDR2 SASEGT. This chain's CDR3 is CASKSWESSYEQYV. The CDR3 DNA follows: TGTGCCAGCAAAAGTTGGGAAAGCTCCTACGAGCAGTACGTC.

Ten or more counts support this clonotype. The chain is built from TRBV19 and TRBJ2-1; 7 bases align to TRBD2. Germline V CDR1 and CDR2: LNHDA, SQIVND (reference sequence). The CDR3 extends over 14 amino acids. Germline trimming cut 8 bases from V and 3 bases from J; bases unmatched to any gene: 7. CDR3 DNA: TGTGCCAGTGGGGGGGAGTATGGCTACAATGAGCAGTTCTTC. Translated: CASGGEYGYNEQFF.

Ten or more counts support this clonotype. V is TRBV24-1 and J is TRBJ2-1; 7 bases are a match to TRBD2. Germline V gene data show CDR1 as KGHDR and CDR2 as SFDVKD. This CDR3 contains 16 residues. V lost 0 bases and J lost 8; bases outside the gene matches: 9. DNA of the CDR3: TGTGCCACCAGTGATTTGGTGGCGGGGGAAGGGGATGAGCAGTTCTTC. Encoded protein: CATSDLVAGEGDEQFF.

This clonotype showed up just a few times. The rearrangement uses TRBV20-1 and TRBJ2-1; D unresolved. With 3 bases removed from V and 0 bases from J, the gap between germline ends came to 9 bases. Germline assignment: CDR1 DFQATT and CDR2 SNEGSKA (reference sequence). This CDR3 contains 14 residues. The CDR3 here is CSASDLSSYNEQFF. Written as DNA, the CDR3 is TGCAGTGCTAGTGATCTGAGCTCCTACAATGAGCAGTTCTTC.

This clonotype was seen a few times. This chain connects TRBV11-2 to TRBJ2-1; TRBD1 is a possible D gene (6 bases). Trimming removed 5 bases at V and 5 bases at J, with 16 bases between. From germline, CDR1 is SGHAT and CDR2 FQNNGV. The CDR3 sequence is 15 residues long. DNA of the CDR3: TGTGCCAGCAGCGGGCAGGGGTTAAGGGACAATGAGCAGTTCTTC. It yields the protein CASSGQGLRDNEQFF.

The rearrangement uses TRBV6-5 and TRBJ2-1; the match to TRBD2 covers 7 bases. V shed 2 bases, J shed 5 bases, and the junction held 9 bases outside the gene matches. The CDR3 is 16 amino acids. Germline CDR1 is MNHEY and CDR2 is SVGAGI. CDR3 amino acids: CASSYPGWEGHNEQFF. The DNA of the CDR3 is TGTGCCAGCAGTTACCCAGGATGGGAGGGTCACAATGAGCAGTTCTTC.

This clonotype showed up just a few times. The chain is built from TRBV15 and TRBJ2-3; 7 nucleotides agree with TRBD2. This CDR3 has 15 residues. CDR1 and CDR2 from the germline V gene are LNHNV and YYDKDF (reference sequence). V gave up 1 base and J gave up 6 bases; unmatched junction bases: 7. CDR3 in amino acids: CATSRVGGRWDTQYF. The CDR3 coding sequence is TGTGCCACCAGCAGAGTGGGCGGGAGATGGGATACGCAGTATTTT.

The V and J genes are TRBV20-1 and TRBJ2-7; no clear D. V was pared by 0 bases and J by 0 bases, with 12 bases between. Germline loops: CDR1 DFQATT, CDR2 SNEGSKA (reference sequence). This CDR3 has 15 amino acids. This CDR3 reads CSARDPSLSSYEQYF. The CDR3 nucleotides read TGCAGTGCTAGAGATCCCTCCTTGAGCTCCTACGAGCAGTACTTC.

This clonotype was seen a handful of times. The chain carries TRBV12-3 or TRBV12-4 and TRBJ2-5, with 12 bases aligning to TRBD1. The J segment lost 5 bases and the V segment lost 5 bases, leaving 15 bases of the junction unmatched. The CDR3 totals 18 residues. DNA for the CDR3: TGTGCCAGCAGTATTCAACTACCGGGACAGGGGGCGAGGGAGACCCAGTACTTC. Translation: CASSIQLPGQGARETQYF.

The V gene is TRBV20-1, the J gene TRBJ1-2; D not certain. This CDR3 comprises 11 residues. The V end was cut by 6 bases, the J end by 4 bases, with 9 bases between. The germline gives CDR1 DFQATT, CDR2 SNEGSKA (reference sequence). As DNA, the CDR3 is TGCAGTGCAGGAGCCCTCTATGGCTACACCTTC. It codes for CSAGALYGYTF.

This clonotype has only a few counts. The chain carries TRBV10-3 and TRBJ1-1; the match to TRBD1 covers 9 bases. V trimming: 10 bases; J trimming: 7 bases; junction bases outside the gene matches: 10. Germline V gene sequence: CDR1 ENHRY, CDR2 SYGVKD. The CDR3 length is 13 residues. For the CDR3, the DNA is TGTGCCACCACAGGGGGCGAGAAGAATGAAGCTTTCTTT. Its protein product is CATTGGEKNEAFF.

This clonotype was seen more than once but under ten times. The rearrangement joins TRBV1 to TRBJ1-3. TRBV1 corresponds to a pseudogene. The CDR3 sequence is 12 residues long. CDR3 amino acids: CTTGRFGNTIYF. CDR3 sequence (DNA): TGCACCACCGGCAGGTTTGGAAACACCATATATTTT.

This clonotype has just a few counts. The V call is TRBV5-1, the J call TRBJ2-2; D might be TRBD1 or TRBD2, each matching 5 bases. The CDR3 covers 15 residues. Germline CDR1 reads SGHRS; CDR2 reads YFSETQ. V shed 4 bases and J shed 4 bases, with 14 bases lying between them. The CDR3 nucleotides are TGCGCCAGCAGCCAGGGTGTCCGGGGCACCGGGGAGCTGTTTTTT. Translation gives CASSQGVRGTGELFF.

This clonotype has a handful of counts. CDR3: CASSSDPGTGNEQFF. The CDR3 nucleotides are TGTGCCAGCAGCTCAGACCCCGGGACAGGGAACGAGCAGTTCTTC. The chain joins TRBV11-3 to TRBJ2-1; TRBD1 matches 9 bases. The CDR3 is 15 amino acids. Germline values: CDR1 SGHNT, CDR2 YENEEA. V shed 4 bases, J shed 10 bases, and the junction held 11 bases outside the gene matches.

This clonotype was seen a few times. The chain combines TRBV20-1 with TRBJ1-1; D is ambiguous. V was pared by 0 bases and J by 1 base, with 12 bases between. The germline gives CDR1 DFQATT, CDR2 SNEGSKA (reference sequence). The CDR3 has 15 amino acids. CDR3 amino acids: CSARDFGQRNTEAFF. The CDR3 region has the DNA TGCAGTGCTAGAGATTTTGGGCAGAGGAACACTGAAGCTTTCTTT.

This clonotype showed up just once. The chain couples TRBV4-2 to TRBJ1-5; no firm D call. CDR3 length equals 15 residues. Trimming took 1 base from V and 6 from J, leaving 13 bases between them. Germline CDR1 is LGHNA and CDR2 is YNFKEQ. This CDR3 reads CASSQAPSNSQPQHF. CDR3 nucleotide sequence: TGTGCCAGCAGCCAAGCCCCCAGTAACAGTCAGCCCCAGCATTTT.